The present entry profiles one T cell receptor (beta chain) with its context. Its matching antigen is unknown. This record belongs to a study of identical twins. Findings of the study overall: Abundant cord blood beta clonotypes carried fewer insertions; memory repertoires showed none. Findings came from cross-sectional statistics, without long-term follow-up of donors. The presence of invariant MAIT and iNKT cells could partly confound analyses of zero-insertion sequences.

Trimming stripped 3 bases from V and 10 bases from J, with 12 bases between. This CDR3 is 12 amino acids long. Germline lookup yields CDR1 MDHEN and CDR2 SYDVKM. One entry per CDR3 protein, called by TCRdb with MiXCR from the 5' RACE reads. The table shows about 530,000 distinct CDR3 sequences, with approximately 20% occurring only once. These same data were also listed under a study on yellow fever vaccine responses in identical twins.

This TCR came from a woman aged 18 to 35 in good health. The chain is built from TRBV28 and TRBJ1-1; maybe TRBD1 (6 bases). Sequencing was performed on CD4+ T cells sorted from blood. CDR3 DNA: TGTGCCAGCAGTTTTTTCACAGGGTTAGCTTTCTTT. It translates to CASSFFTGLAFF. The entire variable domain, with the rest obtained from reference TRBV28 and TRBJ1-1, is as follows: DVKVTQSSRYLVKRTGEKVFLECVQDMDHENMFWYRQDPGLGLRLIYFSYDVKMKEKGDIPEGYSVSREKKERFSLILESASTNQTSMYLCASSFFTGLAFFGQGTRLTVV.